The 10 T cell receptor beta chains below come from one sample, sequenced in a study of blood T cell repertoires in COVID-19. The assay was immunoSEQ multiplex PCR, and TCRdb's table has in-frame clones only and misses some. The sample contains roughly 100,000 clones, around 81% of which appear only once. Material for sequencing was peripheral blood. The receptor source for this set is a man older than 75 with acute or convalescent COVID-19.

The rearrangement joins TRBV28 to TRBJ1-2; 7 bases line up with TRBD1. The length of the CDR3 is 14 residues. Germline lookup yields CDR1 MDHEN and CDR2 SYDVKM. The ends lost 6 bases at V and 3 bases at J; junction bases unmatched: 7. This chain's CDR3 is CASSGRGLDYGYTF. Here the CDR3 DNA reads TGTGCCAGCAGCGGAAGGGGGCTGGACTATGGCTACACCTTC.

The chain couples TRBV6-2 or TRBV6-3 to TRBJ2-1; the match to TRBD2 covers 10 bases. This CDR3 is built from 15 residues. The germline CDR1 and CDR2 sequences are MNHEY and SVGEGT. J was trimmed by 4 bases and V by 4 bases; bases with no gene match: 4. CDR3 nucleotide sequence: TGTGCCAGCAGTTCCGGGACTAGCGAATACAATGAGCAGTTCTTC. Translation gives CASSSGTSEYNEQFF.

This chain links TRBV28 with TRBJ1-1, with D uncertain. The V end was cut by 4 bases, the J end by 4 bases, with 19 bases between. Germline V gene sequence: CDR1 MDHEN, CDR2 SYDVKM. The CDR3 extends over 16 amino acids. The CDR3 DNA reads TGTGCCAGCAGTTCACCACCCGGCGCGGGAGGCACTGAAGCTTTCTTT. Its protein product is CASSSPPGAGGTEAFF. Full variable domain (outside the CDR3, taken from reference TRBV28 and TRBJ1-1): DVKVTQSSRYLVKRTGEKVFLECVQDMDHENMFWYRQDPGLGLRLIYFSYDVKMKEKGDIPEGYSVSREKKERFSLILESASTNQTSMYLCASSSPPGAGGTEAFFGQGTRLTVV.

The sample holds a few counts of this clone. The chain is built from TRBV3-1 (or the pseudogene TRBV3-2) and TRBJ2-2; 7 positions match TRBD1. The germline V gene encodes CDR1 LGHDT and CDR2 YNNKEL (reference sequence). CDR3 length: 15 amino acids. V shed 7 bases and J 1 base; nucleotides not matched to a gene: 6. The DNA of the CDR3 is TGTGCCAGCAAACTACGGACAGGGAACACCGGGGAGCTGTTTTTT. Translation gives CASKLRTGNTGELFF.

This chain uses TRBV28 with TRBJ2-2, with D tentatively TRBD2 (6 bases). The length of the CDR3 is 14 residues. In germline, CDR1 is MDHEN, CDR2 SYDVKM. V dropped 7 bases and J dropped 5 bases, with 14 bases sitting between them. This CDR3 is CASIGEVKTGELFF. DNA of the CDR3: TGTGCCAGCATTGGGGAGGTGAAAACCGGGGAGCTGTTTTTT. Full variable domain (missing parts from reference TRBV28 and TRBJ2-2): DVKVTQSSRYLVKRTGEKVFLECVQDMDHENMFWYRQDPGLGLRLIYFSYDVKMKEKGDIPEGYSVSREKKERFSLILESASTNQTSMYLCASIGEVKTGELFFGEGSRLTVL.

This chain connects TRBV6-4 to TRBJ2-3, with a weak D call TRBD1 (5 bases). This CDR3 contains 16 residues. V was shortened by 0 bases and J by 2 bases, with 12 bases between the two germline ends. Germline V gives CDR1 MRHNA, CDR2 SNTAGT. The CDR3 loop reads CASSDSPTVTTDTQYF. The CDR3 DNA follows: TGTGCCAGCAGTGACTCGCCGACAGTAACCACAGATACGCAGTATTTT.

For the CDR3, the DNA is TGTGCCAGCAGCTCCCTCGGGACAGGAGATTACAATGAGCAGTTCTTC. Translating it yields CASSSLGTGDYNEQFF. The chain is built from TRBV7-9 and TRBJ2-1; 8 nucleotides match TRBD1. With 4 bases clipped from V and 4 bases from J, the junction kept 9 bases outside the gene matches. Germline V gives CDR1 SEHNR, CDR2 FQNEAQ (reference sequence). The CDR3 has 16 amino acids.

This clone showed up just a few times. V usage is TRBV5-1 and J usage is TRBJ1-5, with D maybe TRBD1 (6 bases). The V end was cut by 0 bases, the J end by 1 base, with 8 bases between. The CDR3 extends over 15 amino acids. The germline gives CDR1 SGHRS, CDR2 YFSETQ. CDR3 protein: CASSLVGGSNQPQHF. The CDR3, as DNA: TGCGCCAGCAGCTTGGTAGGGGGAAGCAATCAGCCCCAGCATTTT.

This clone qualifies as medium-sized. The chain carries TRBV6-5 and TRBJ2-3; D is unclear. This CDR3 contains 13 residues. In germline, CDR1 is MNHEY, CDR2 SVGAGI. Trimming shortened V by 5 bases and J by 0 bases, and 6 bases separated the two germline ends. The CDR3 coding sequence is TGTGCCAGCAGTCTACAGAGCACAGATACGCAGTATTTT. Amino acid sequence: CASSLQSTDTQYF.

V is TRBV18 and J is TRBJ1-2; TRBD1 agrees at 8 bases. V lost 2 bases, J lost 7 bases, and 9 bases stayed unmatched. Germline CDR1 reads KGHSH; CDR2 reads LQKENI. The CDR3 spans 15 residues. The CDR3, as DNA: TGTGCCAGCTCACCAGACGGGACAGGCTCCTCTGGCTACACCTTC. Its translation: CASSPDGTGSSGYTF. Full variable domain (outside the CDR3, taken from reference TRBV18 and TRBJ1-2): NAGVMQNPRHLVRRRGQEARLRCSPMKGHSHVYWYRQLPEEGLKFMVYLQKENIIDESGMPKERFSAEFPKEGPSILRIQQVVRGDSAAYFCASSPDGTGSSGYTFGSGTRLTVV.